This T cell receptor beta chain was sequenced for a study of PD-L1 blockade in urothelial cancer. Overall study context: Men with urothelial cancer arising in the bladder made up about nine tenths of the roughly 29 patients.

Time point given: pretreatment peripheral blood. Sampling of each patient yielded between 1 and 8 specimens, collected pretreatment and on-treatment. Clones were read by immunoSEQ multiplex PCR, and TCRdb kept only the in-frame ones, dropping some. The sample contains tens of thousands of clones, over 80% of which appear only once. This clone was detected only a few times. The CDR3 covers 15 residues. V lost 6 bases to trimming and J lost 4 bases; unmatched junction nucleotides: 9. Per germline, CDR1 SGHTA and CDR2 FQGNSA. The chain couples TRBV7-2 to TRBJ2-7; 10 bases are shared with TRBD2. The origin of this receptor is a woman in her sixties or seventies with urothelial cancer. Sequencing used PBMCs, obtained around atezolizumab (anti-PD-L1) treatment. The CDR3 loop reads CASRPVAGGTYEQYF. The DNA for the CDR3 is TGTGCCAGCAGACCGGTAGCGGGGGGAACGTACGAGCAGTACTTC.